The 8 T cell receptor beta chains listed next were all sequenced from one sample in a study of CD8+CD57+ T cells in acquired aplastic anemia. Both TCR beta VDJ combination and CDR3 sequence profiling were carried out. Genomic DNA was the template for this profiling. TCRdb reprocessed the reads via MiXCR and lists one record per CDR3 protein. The table records around 430,000 distinct CDR3 sequences, about a third of them present only once. Sequenced patients had shown CD8+CD57+ cell expansion by flow cytometry. The specimen sequenced was sorted CD4+, CD8+, or CD8+CD57+ T cells (not recorded which) from PBMCs. Receptors originate from a human donor with aplastic anemia.

The chain uses TRBV24-1 and TRBJ1-2; D is possibly TRBD1 (5 bases). The germline V and J ends were trimmed by 9 bases and 8 bases, with 15 bases remaining between them. Looked up from germline, CDR1 is KGHDR and CDR2 is SFDVKD. CDR3 size: 12 residues. The CDR3 loop reads CATDFEGFGYTF. CDR3 nucleotides: TGTGCCACCGACTTTGAGGGGTTCGGCTACACCTTC.

The chain combines TRBV20-1 with TRBJ2-1, with TRBD2 as a possible D gene (5 bases). V lost 3 bases and J 6 bases, leaving 15 bases between the germline ends. CDR1 is DFQATT, CDR2 SNEGSKA, per germline (reference sequence). The length of the CDR3 is 14 residues. The CDR3 is CSASSRGSGNEQFF. CDR3 nucleotides: TGCAGTGCTAGCTCCCGGGGTTCGGGCAATGAGCAGTTCTTC.

In its sample, this clonotype was seen many times. The V call is TRBV4-2, the J call TRBJ1-6; D not resolved. Germline assignment: CDR1 LGHNA and CDR2 YNFKEQ. The CDR3 extends over 14 amino acids. The V end lost 0 bases, the J end lost 10 bases, and 10 bases lay between the germline ends. This chain's CDR3 is CASSQEATSSPLHF. In DNA, the CDR3 is TGTGCCAGCAGCCAAGAGGCGACCAGCTCACCCCTCCACTTT.

Worth noting for this clonotype: This CDR3 fails to terminate in the conserved phenylalanine or tryptophan, so it likely reflects a read error. The limits of the CDR3 on the DNA are not certain, so only TCRdb's listed CDR3 is given. V is TRBV20-1 and J is TRBJ2-1; TRBD1, as called in the table, went unchecked against the DNA. Germline V gene data show CDR1 as DFQATT and CDR2 as SNEGSKA (reference sequence). The CDR3 length is 11 residues, termini included. The CDR3 region is CSARGDSAGYL.

The J gene is TRBJ1-1, the V gene TRBV4-1; possible D gene TRBD1, 5 bases. V lost 4 bases to trimming and J lost 3 bases, with 15 bases between them. This CDR3 is built from 15 residues. CDR1 MGHRA and CDR2 YSYEKL come from the germline V gene. The chain's CDR3 is CASSLRRDLDTEAFF. The DNA of the CDR3 is TGCGCCAGCAGCCTGAGAAGGGACTTGGACACTGAAGCTTTCTTT.

Regarding this clonotype: A much larger clone lies a single base off, so this may be a read error. The chain has TRBV7-9 and TRBJ2-7, with D unresolved. The CDR3 loop spans 13 amino acids. The germline gives CDR1 SEHNR, CDR2 FQNEAQ (reference sequence). Trimming took 5 bases from V and 6 from J, leaving 14 bases between them. Here the CDR3 reads CASSPRAGAEQYF. In nucleotides, the CDR3 is TGTGCCAGCAGCCCCCGAGCAGGAGCCGAGCAGTACTTC.

The genes are TRBV7-3 and TRBJ1-5, with D hard to call. The length of the CDR3 is 13 residues. With 8 bases removed from V and 11 bases from J, the gap between germline ends came to 19 bases. The V gene's germline CDR1 is SGHTA and CDR2 FQGTGA. CDR3 nucleotides: TGTGCCAGCGCGGACCCCCTAATGGAGTCCCAGCATTTT. The encoded protein is CASADPLMESQHF.

The sample holds many counts of this clonotype. The rearrangement joins TRBV15 to TRBJ2-1; a possible D gene is TRBD1 (5 bases). The CDR3 has 15 residues. V lost 5 bases and J 3 bases, leaving 14 bases between the germline ends. Germline CDR1 and CDR2: LNHNV and YYDKDF (reference sequence). Here the CDR3 reads CATSPITGYYNEQFF. As DNA, the CDR3 is TGTGCCACCAGCCCTATCACAGGATACTACAATGAGCAGTTCTTC.